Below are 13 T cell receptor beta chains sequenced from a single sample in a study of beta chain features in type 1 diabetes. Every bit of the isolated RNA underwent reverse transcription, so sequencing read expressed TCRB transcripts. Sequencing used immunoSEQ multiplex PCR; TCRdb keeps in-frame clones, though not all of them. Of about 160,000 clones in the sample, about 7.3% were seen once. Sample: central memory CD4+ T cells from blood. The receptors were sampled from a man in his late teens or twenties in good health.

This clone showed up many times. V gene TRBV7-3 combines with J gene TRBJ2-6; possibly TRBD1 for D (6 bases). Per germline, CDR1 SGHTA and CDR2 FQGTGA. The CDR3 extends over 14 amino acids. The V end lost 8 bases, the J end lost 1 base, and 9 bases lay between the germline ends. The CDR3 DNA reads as TGTGCCAGCGCTCAGGGGTCTGGGGCCAACGTCCTGACTTTC. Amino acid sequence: CASAQGSGANVLTF.

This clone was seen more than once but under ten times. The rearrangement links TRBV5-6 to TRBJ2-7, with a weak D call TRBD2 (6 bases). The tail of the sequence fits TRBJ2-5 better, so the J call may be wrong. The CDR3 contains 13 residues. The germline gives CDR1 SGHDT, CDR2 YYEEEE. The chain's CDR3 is CASSLAGRETQYF. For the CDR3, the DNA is TGTGCCAGCAGCTTGGCAGGGAGGGAGACCCAGTACTTC.

CDR3 DNA: TGTGCCTGGCAACCTCTAGCGGGGGCTTTCAATGAGCAGTTCTTC. This codes for CAWQPLAGAFNEQFF. This chain joins TRBV30 and TRBJ2-1; 10 bases map to TRBD2. Unmatched junction bases numbered 10, after V lost 5 bases and J lost 6 bases. Germline CDR1 reads GTSNPN; CDR2 reads SVGIG (reference sequence). CDR3 length: 15 residues. The whole variable domain, filled in from reference TRBV30 and TRBJ2-1, reads SQTIHQWPATLVQPVGSPLSLECTVEGTSNPNLYWYRQAAGRGLQLLFYSVGIGQISSEVPQNLSASRPQDRQFILSSKKLLLSDSGFYLCAWQPLAGAFNEQFFGPGTRLTVL.

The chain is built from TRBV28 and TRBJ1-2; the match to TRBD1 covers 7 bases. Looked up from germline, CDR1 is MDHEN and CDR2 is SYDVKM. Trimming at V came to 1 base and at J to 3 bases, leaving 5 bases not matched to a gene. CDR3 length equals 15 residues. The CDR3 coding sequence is TGTGCCAGCAGTTTATCGGACAGGTGGGACTATGGCTACACCTTC. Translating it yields CASSLSDRWDYGYTF.

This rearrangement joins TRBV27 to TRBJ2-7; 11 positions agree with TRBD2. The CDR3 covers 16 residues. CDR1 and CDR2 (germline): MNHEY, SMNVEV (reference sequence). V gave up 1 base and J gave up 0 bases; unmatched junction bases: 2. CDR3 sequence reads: CASSLYGTSGSYEQYF. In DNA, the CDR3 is TGTGCCAGCAGTTTATACGGGACTAGCGGCTCCTACGAGCAGTACTTC.

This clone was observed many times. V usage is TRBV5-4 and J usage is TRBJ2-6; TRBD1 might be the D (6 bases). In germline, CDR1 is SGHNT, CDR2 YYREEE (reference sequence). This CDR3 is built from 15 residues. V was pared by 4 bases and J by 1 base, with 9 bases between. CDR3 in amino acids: CASSARGSGANVLTF. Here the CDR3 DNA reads TGTGCCAGCAGCGCCAGGGGTTCTGGGGCCAACGTCCTGACTTTC.

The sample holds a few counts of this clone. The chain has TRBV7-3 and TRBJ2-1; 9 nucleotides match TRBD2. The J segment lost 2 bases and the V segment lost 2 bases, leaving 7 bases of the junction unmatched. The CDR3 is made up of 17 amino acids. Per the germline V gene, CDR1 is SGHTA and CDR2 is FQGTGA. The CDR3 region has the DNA TGTGCCAGCAGCTTAGCTAGCGGGAAGTCGGCCTACAATGAGCAGTTCTTC. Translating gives CASSLASGKSAYNEQFF.

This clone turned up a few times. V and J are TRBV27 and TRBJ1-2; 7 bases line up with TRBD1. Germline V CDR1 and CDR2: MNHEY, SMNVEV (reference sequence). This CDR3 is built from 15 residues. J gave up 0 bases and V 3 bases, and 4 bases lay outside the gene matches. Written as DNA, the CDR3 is TGTGCCAGCAGTTTGGGACAGACCCCTAACTATGGCTACACCTTC. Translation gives CASSLGQTPNYGYTF.

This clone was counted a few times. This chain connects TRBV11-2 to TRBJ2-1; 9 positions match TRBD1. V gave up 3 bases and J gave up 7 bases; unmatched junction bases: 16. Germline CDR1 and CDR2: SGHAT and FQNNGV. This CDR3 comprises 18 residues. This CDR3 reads CASSFPRGHRGRRNEQFF. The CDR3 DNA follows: TGTGCCAGCAGCTTTCCCCGGGGGCACAGGGGGCGCCGGAATGAGCAGTTCTTC.

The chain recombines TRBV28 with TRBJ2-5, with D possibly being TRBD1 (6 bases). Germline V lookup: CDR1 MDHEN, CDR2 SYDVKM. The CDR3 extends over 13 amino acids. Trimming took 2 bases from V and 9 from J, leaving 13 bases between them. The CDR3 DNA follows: TGTGCCAGCAGTTTAGGACAGCTGTCGGCCCAGTACTTC. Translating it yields CASSLGQLSAQYF. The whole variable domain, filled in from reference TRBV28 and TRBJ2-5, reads DVKVTQSSRYLVKRTGEKVFLECVQDMDHENMFWYRQDPGLGLRLIYFSYDVKMKEKGDIPEGYSVSREKKERFSLILESASTNQTSMYLCASSLGQLSAQYFGPGTRLLVL.

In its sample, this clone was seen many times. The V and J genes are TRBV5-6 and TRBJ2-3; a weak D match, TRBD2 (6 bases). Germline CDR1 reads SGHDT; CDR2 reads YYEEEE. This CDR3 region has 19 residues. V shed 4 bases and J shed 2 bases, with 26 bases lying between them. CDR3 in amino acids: CASSPSVVGTHQTTDTQYF. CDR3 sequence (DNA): TGTGCCAGCAGCCCGTCGGTTGTCGGGACTCACCAAACCACAGATACGCAGTATTTT.

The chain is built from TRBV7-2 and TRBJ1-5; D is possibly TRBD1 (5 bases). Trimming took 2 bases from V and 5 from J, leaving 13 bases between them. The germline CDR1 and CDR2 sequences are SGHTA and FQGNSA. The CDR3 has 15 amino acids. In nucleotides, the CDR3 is TGTGCCAGCAGCTTATGGGGGGGGGTCCATCAGCCCCAGCATTTT. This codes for CASSLWGGVHQPQHF.

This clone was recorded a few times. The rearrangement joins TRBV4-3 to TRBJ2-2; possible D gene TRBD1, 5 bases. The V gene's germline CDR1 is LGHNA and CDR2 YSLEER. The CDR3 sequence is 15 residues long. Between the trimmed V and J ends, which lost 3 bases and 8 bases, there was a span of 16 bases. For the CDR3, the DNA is TGCGCCAGCAGCCATTTCGGACAAAAAAGGGGGGAGCTGTTTTTT. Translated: CASSHFGQKRGELFF.